A single T cell receptor (beta chain) is shown here with its context. The source of the sample is a study of blood T cell repertoires in COVID-19. Trimming took off 2 bases at V and 3 bases at J, with 12 bases between the two ends. This CDR3 region has 15 residues. Germline V CDR1 and CDR2: SGDLS, YYNGEE. Per the authors' pipeline: For nucleated cells, counts were estimated from reference gene primer amplification. Using immunoSEQ multiplex PCR, the repertoire was profiled, and TCRdb retains in-frame clones only, with some absent. D and trimming come from the DNA, and the V and J calls and clone size come from that table. The sample records 250,000 to 300,000 clones, around 90% being singletons.

V gene TRBV9 combines with J gene TRBJ2-1, with a weak D call TRBD1 (7 bases). This TCR came from a woman in her twenties or thirties who had recovered from COVID-19. What was sequenced was PBMCs or T cells enriched from blood (not recorded which). As DNA, the CDR3 is TGTGCCAGCAGCGTGAACAGGGGAGGCTACAATGAGCAGTTCTTC. Amino acids: CASSVNRGGYNEQFF.